The rows below give T cell receptor beta chains drawn from one sample of a study of breast tumors, draining lymph nodes, adjacent tissues. TCRdb re-called the multiplex PCR reads with MiXCR, one entry per CDR3 protein. The data contain 85,000 to 130,000 distinct CDR3 sequences, around 30% of them singletons. Material for sequencing was axillary lymph node tissue. All receptors derive from a female donor with breast cancer. Some clones in this sample may be carry-over from other donors' samples. Each CDR3 is given with its conserved first and last residue. Each record gives: clone size, D gene, J gene, V gene, CDR3 DNA, CDR3 protein. The D gene is left open where the match is weak. Rows give clone size only sometimes, using once, few, many, or a class for an expanded clone.

clone_size: -; d_call: -; j_call: TRBJ1-4; v_call: TRBV6-5; cdr3_nt: TGTGCCAGCATTCATGGGGTCGGAGAAAAACTGTTTTTT; cdr3_aa: CASIHGVGEKLFF
clone_size: once; d_call: TRBD2; j_call: TRBJ2-1; v_call: TRBV15; cdr3_nt: TGTGCCACCAGCAGAGAGACTAGCGGGAGGGCCAGTTCCTACAATGAGCAGTTCTTC; cdr3_aa: CATSRETSGRASSYNEQFF
clone_size: few; d_call: -; j_call: TRBJ2-1; v_call: TRBV6-2/TRBV6-3; cdr3_nt: TGTGCCAGCACCTACGGGGCGGAACCCCCTTTACTTGAGCAGTTCTTC; cdr3_aa: CASTYGAEPPLLEQFF
clone_size: -; d_call: -; j_call: TRBJ1-5; v_call: TRBV19; cdr3_nt: TGTGCCAGAGCATCCTTAGGGGGACGGTATAGCAATCAGCCCCAGCATTTT; cdr3_aa: CARASLGGRYSNQPQHF
clone_size: -; d_call: TRBD2; j_call: TRBJ2-7; v_call: TRBV19; cdr3_nt: TGTGCCAGTAAGTCTAGCGGGAACTACGAGCGGTACTTC; cdr3_aa: CASKSSGNYERYF
clone_size: many; d_call: TRBD1; j_call: TRBJ1-4; v_call: TRBV7-9; cdr3_nt: TGTGCCAGCAGCTTGGGACAGGGAGTATCTAATGAAAAACTGTTTTTT; cdr3_aa: CASSLGQGVSNEKLFF
clone_size: many; d_call: TRBD1; j_call: TRBJ1-6; v_call: TRBV9; cdr3_nt: TGTGCCAGCAGCAGGACAGGGGGCAGTAATTCACCCCTCCACTTT; cdr3_aa: CASSRTGGSNSPLHF
clone_size: many; d_call: TRBD1; j_call: TRBJ2-7; v_call: TRBV11-3; cdr3_nt: TGTGCCAGCAGCTTAGGCGCAGGGGGCATCGACGAGCAGTACTTC; cdr3_aa: CASSLGAGGIDEQYF
clone_size: many; d_call: -; j_call: TRBJ2-5; v_call: TRBV10-3; cdr3_nt: TGTGCCATCAGTGAGTCGGGTGAGACCCAGTACTTC; cdr3_aa: CAISESGETQYF
clone_size: many; d_call: -; j_call: TRBJ2-3; v_call: TRBV9; cdr3_nt: TGTGCCAGCAGCGTAGGAGGGATTACAGATACGCAGTATTTT; cdr3_aa: CASSVGGITDTQYF
clone_size: few; d_call: TRBD2; j_call: TRBJ2-1; v_call: TRBV7-9; cdr3_nt: TGTGCCAGCAGCACACCGGGACTAGCGGGAGAATGGGGCCCCTACAATGAGCAGTTCTTC; cdr3_aa: CASSTPGLAGEWGPYNEQFF
clone_size: few; d_call: -; j_call: TRBJ2-4; v_call: TRBV3-1; cdr3_nt: TGTGCCAGCAGCCAAGCAGGGGCAGCCAAAAACATTCAGTACTTC; cdr3_aa: CASSQAGAAKNIQYF
clone_size: many; d_call: TRBD1; j_call: TRBJ2-5; v_call: TRBV6-6; cdr3_nt: TGTGCCAGCAGTCACGCGGGACAGGGGAGGGAGACCCAGTACTTC; cdr3_aa: CASSHAGQGRETQYF
clone_size: many; d_call: -; j_call: TRBJ2-5; v_call: TRBV6-6; cdr3_nt: TGTGCCAGCAGTCCCAGTACGTACCAAGAGACCCAGTACTTC; cdr3_aa: CASSPSTYQETQYF
clone_size: many; d_call: TRBD2; j_call: TRBJ2-7; v_call: TRBV30; cdr3_nt: TGTGCCTGGAGTTTTCACGGGACTAGCGGGGACGAGCAGTACTTC; cdr3_aa: CAWSFHGTSGDEQYF
clone_size: many; d_call: TRBD2; j_call: TRBJ2-1; v_call: TRBV6-4; cdr3_nt: TGTGCCAGCAGTGACAAAGCTAGCGGGAGTATCGATGAGCAGTTCTTC; cdr3_aa: CASSDKASGSIDEQFF
clone_size: many; d_call: TRBD2; j_call: TRBJ2-7; v_call: TRBV5-1; cdr3_nt: TGCGCCAGCAGGCCAGGGGGGACTAGCGGGAATCGAGCGTACGAGCAGTACTTC; cdr3_aa: CASRPGGTSGNRAYEQYF
clone_size: medium-sized; d_call: -; j_call: TRBJ2-2; v_call: TRBV2; cdr3_nt: TGTGCCAGCAGTACAGAGAACACCGGGGAGCTGTTTTTT; cdr3_aa: CASSTENTGELFF
clone_size: many; d_call: -; j_call: TRBJ2-3; v_call: TRBV7-8; cdr3_nt: TGTGCCAGCAGCTCCCCCAGCAAGTCTAGCACAGATACGCAGTATTTT; cdr3_aa: CASSSPSKSSTDTQYF
clone_size: -; d_call: -; j_call: TRBJ1-6; v_call: TRBV11-2; cdr3_nt: TGTGCCAGCAGCTTAGAACGGACCTCCCTCCACTTT; cdr3_aa: CASSLERTSLHF
clone_size: many; d_call: TRBD2; j_call: TRBJ2-1; v_call: TRBV20-1; cdr3_nt: TGCAGTGCTATCCTCCAGCGGGGGGGCTACAATGAGCAGTTCTTC; cdr3_aa: CSAILQRGGYNEQFF
clone_size: many; d_call: -; j_call: TRBJ1-6; v_call: TRBV20-1; cdr3_nt: TGCAGTGCTAGAGAGCCGGGGAATTCACCCCTCCACTTT; cdr3_aa: CSAREPGNSPLHF
clone_size: -; d_call: TRBD2; j_call: TRBJ2-3; v_call: TRBV7-9; cdr3_nt: TGTGTCAGCAGTTTAGCGTGGACTAGCGGGGGTCCAGATCCGCAGTATTTT; cdr3_aa: CVSSLAWTSGGPDPQYF
clone_size: many; d_call: TRBD2; j_call: TRBJ2-7; v_call: TRBV20-1; cdr3_nt: TGCAGTGCTGGACTAGCGGGGGGAAAGTACGAGCAGTACTTC; cdr3_aa: CSAGLAGGKYEQYF
clone_size: many; d_call: TRBD1; j_call: TRBJ2-3; v_call: TRBV4-1; cdr3_nt: TGTGCCAGCAGCCCGGGACAGGGCACAGATACGCAGTATTTT; cdr3_aa: CASSPGQGTDTQYF
clone_size: -; d_call: -; j_call: TRBJ1-2; v_call: TRBV2; cdr3_nt: TGTGCCAGCAGTGAGAGGGGGGGAGGTGAACTCAGGGATGGCTACACCTTC; cdr3_aa: CASSERGGGELRDGYTF
clone_size: -; d_call: -; j_call: TRBJ1-5; v_call: TRBV7-9; cdr3_nt: TGTGCCAGCAGCTTCTGGGAGAGTCAGCCCCAGCATTTT; cdr3_aa: CASSFWESQPQHF
clone_size: many; d_call: -; j_call: TRBJ2-1; v_call: TRBV7-2; cdr3_nt: TGTGCCAGCAGTCAGGGACTGGGCCCCAATGAGCAGTTCTTC; cdr3_aa: CASSQGLGPNEQFF
clone_size: many; d_call: -; j_call: TRBJ1-5; v_call: TRBV20-1; cdr3_nt: TGCAGTGCTCCAAGGCCCTTACGAGGACAGCCCCAGCATTTT; cdr3_aa: CSAPRPLRGQPQHF
clone_size: -; d_call: TRBD2; j_call: TRBJ2-3; v_call: TRBV6-4; cdr3_nt: TGTGCCAGCAGTCACTCGACTAGCGGGGGGGCCAGAGCAGATACGCAGTATTTT; cdr3_aa: CASSHSTSGGARADTQYF
clone_size: -; d_call: -; j_call: TRBJ1-3; v_call: TRBV19; cdr3_nt: TGTGCCACTTCCGGGACAAGAATGACAGACACCATATATTTT; cdr3_aa: CATSGTRMTDTIYF
clone_size: many; d_call: TRBD1; j_call: TRBJ1-5; v_call: TRBV19; cdr3_nt: TGTGCCAGTAGCAGGGGGCCGGTCACTGGGCCCCAGCATTTT; cdr3_aa: CASSRGPVTGPQHF
clone_size: -; d_call: -; j_call: TRBJ2-4; v_call: TRBV20-1; cdr3_nt: TGCAGTGCTAGAGAGGGGCCCAAAAACACTCAGTACTTC; cdr3_aa: CSAREGPKNTQYF
clone_size: many; d_call: TRBD1; j_call: TRBJ2-6; v_call: TRBV7-8; cdr3_nt: TGTGCCAGCAGCAAGGACAGGGGGGACTATGGGGCCAACGTCCTGACTTTC; cdr3_aa: CASSKDRGDYGANVLTF
clone_size: many; d_call: TRBD1; j_call: TRBJ2-7; v_call: TRBV6-6; cdr3_nt: TGTGCCAGCAGAACCCCGGGACAGGGCTACGAGCAGTACTTC; cdr3_aa: CASRTPGQGYEQYF
clone_size: many; d_call: -; j_call: TRBJ1-5; v_call: TRBV11-2; cdr3_nt: TGTGCCAGCAGCTCCGACAGTAAGAGCAATCAGCCCCAGCATTTT; cdr3_aa: CASSSDSKSNQPQHF
clone_size: few; d_call: -; j_call: TRBJ2-3; v_call: TRBV6-2/TRBV6-3; cdr3_nt: TGTGCCAGCAGTCACGTCGGGGGCACAGATACGCAGTATTTT; cdr3_aa: CASSHVGGTDTQYF
clone_size: many; d_call: TRBD1; j_call: TRBJ2-7; v_call: TRBV7-3; cdr3_nt: TGTGCCAGCAGCTCAAGTCTCAGGGGGCGAATCCCCTACGAGCAGTACTTC; cdr3_aa: CASSSSLRGRIPYEQYF
clone_size: -; d_call: -; j_call: TRBJ1-3; v_call: TRBV7-9; cdr3_nt: -; cdr3_aa: CASSEGLTGYEQYFGPGTIYF